Presented here are 19 T cell receptor beta chains from one specimen sequenced in a study of blood T cell repertoires in COVID-19. Assay used: immunoSEQ multiplex PCR; TCRdb lists only in-frame clones, some missing. The data show roughly 200,000 clones, roughly 83% seen once. Sample: peripheral blood. These receptors all come from a woman in her forties with COVID-19, enrolled during active disease.

This rearrangement joins TRBV6-2 or TRBV6-3 to TRBJ1-1, with D maybe TRBD1 (6 bases). The V and J ends lost 2 bases and 4 bases respectively, with 8 bases between them. This CDR3 comprises 13 residues. The germline V gene encodes CDR1 MNHEY and CDR2 SVGEGT. CDR3 loop: CASSYPRGTEAFF. For the CDR3, the DNA is TGTGCCAGCAGTTACCCCAGGGGCACTGAAGCTTTCTTT.

This clone has a single count. The CDR3 DNA follows: TGTGCCAGCAGCTTCAGACTAGCCGGGCGTGAGCAGTTCTTC. As protein: CASSFRLAGREQFF. The chain couples TRBV7-2 to TRBJ2-1, with 7 nucleotides matching TRBD2. Germline loops: CDR1 SGHTA, CDR2 FQGNSA. The CDR3 has 14 amino acids. With 3 bases clipped from V and 9 bases from J, the junction kept 8 bases outside the gene matches.

The rearrangement joins TRBV27 to TRBJ1-4; 8 bases match TRBD1. CDR3 length: 15 residues. Unmatched junction bases numbered 5, after V lost 4 bases and J lost 4 bases. The germline V gene encodes CDR1 MNHEY and CDR2 SMNVEV (reference sequence). In DNA form, the CDR3 reads TGTGCCAGCAGTTCAGGGGGCGGAGGTAATGAAAAACTGTTTTTT. Translation gives CASSSGGGGNEKLFF.

The chain uses TRBV4-3 and TRBJ1-1; possibly TRBD1 for D (5 bases). V was trimmed by 0 bases and J by 4 bases, leaving 12 bases between them. From germline, CDR1 is LGHNA and CDR2 YSLEER. This CDR3 is 15 amino acids long. The CDR3 sequence: CASSQDWQGVTEAFF. CDR3 bases: TGCGCCAGCAGCCAAGACTGGCAGGGTGTCACTGAAGCTTTCTTT.

The chain employs TRBV11-2 and TRBJ1-1; D remains unclear. Trimming took 0 bases from V and 11 from J, leaving 13 bases between them. The CDR3 consists of 13 residues. Germline loops: CDR1 SGHAT, CDR2 FQNNGV. The DNA for the CDR3 is TGTGCCAGCAGCTTAGATAGGAGGAGTGGCGCTTTCTTT. Translating gives CASSLDRRSGAFF.

As for this clone: The identical CDR3 is also encoded by other nucleotide sequences in the sample. The rearrangement links TRBV3-1 (or the pseudogene TRBV3-2) to TRBJ2-5; unclear D gene. Per the germline V gene, CDR1 is LGHDT and CDR2 is YNNKEL (reference sequence). Trimming left V 0 bases short and J 3 bases short, with 11 bases between. The CDR3 contains 15 residues. CDR3 nucleotide sequence: TGTGCCAGCAGCCAAGATACGAGAAGAGAAGAGACCCAGTACTTC. Its protein product is CASSQDTRREETQYF.

The chain uses TRBV7-9 and TRBJ2-7; the match to TRBD1 covers 12 bases. Germline V CDR1 and CDR2: SEHNR, FQNEAQ (reference sequence). Trimming removed 5 bases from V and 7 bases from J; junction bases left unmatched: 9. The CDR3 is 15 residues long. The CDR3: CASSAGTGGRGEQYF. The CDR3 DNA is TGTGCCAGCAGCGCTGGGACAGGGGGCAGAGGAGAGCAGTACTTC.

The V and J genes are TRBV12-3 or TRBV12-4 and TRBJ2-1; D is unclear. The CDR3 extends over 13 amino acids. Trimming removed 2 bases from V and 9 bases from J, with 11 bases in between. The CDR3 nucleotides are TGTGCCAGCAGTTTACTTCAAACGGGTGAGCAGTTCTTC. It is translated as CASSLLQTGEQFF.

The J gene is TRBJ2-1, the V gene TRBV5-4; TRBD2 matches at 7 bases. V trimming: 4 bases; J trimming: 9 bases; junction bases outside the gene matches: 16. The CDR3 is 16 amino acids. Germline CDR1 is SGHNT and CDR2 is YYREEE (reference sequence). CDR3 region: CASSRDLGGVGSEQFF. The CDR3 DNA reads as TGTGCCAGCAGCAGGGATTTGGGGGGGGTAGGGAGTGAGCAGTTCTTC.

The rearrangement links TRBV6-5 to TRBJ2-1, with TRBD1 matching over 7 bases. V lost 7 bases and J lost 7; bases outside the gene matches: 1. Germline CDR1 MNHEY, CDR2 SVGAGI. This CDR3 comprises 11 residues. CDR3 coding DNA: TGTGCCAGCACACAGGGGAATGAGCAGTTCTTC. Translating gives CASTQGNEQFF.

The chain joins TRBV6-6 to TRBJ1-3; 9 bases are shared with TRBD1. With V trimmed by 6 bases and J by 0 bases, 6 bases remained unmatched. The CDR3 is 16 residues long. Germline V lookup: CDR1 MNHNY, CDR2 SVGAGI (reference sequence). The CDR3 coding sequence is TGTGCCAGCAGACCGACAGGGGGGAGCTCTGGAAACACCATATATTTT. Amino acids: CASRPTGGSSGNTIYF.

The CDR3 protein is CASSIDMNTEAFF. CDR3 DNA sequence: TGTGCCAGCAGCATTGACATGAACACTGAAGCTTTCTTT. The chain is built from TRBV6-2 or TRBV6-3 and TRBJ1-1, with D unresolved. The CDR3 is 13 amino acids. Per the germline V gene, CDR1 is MNHEY and CDR2 is SVGEGT. Trimming left V 6 bases short and J 0 bases short, with 8 bases between.

The CDR3 loop is CASSERDRGRSNQPQHF. The CDR3 DNA sequence: TGTGCCAGCAGTGAACGGGACAGGGGAAGGAGCAATCAGCCCCAGCATTTT. This rearrangement joins TRBV6-1 to TRBJ1-5, with TRBD1 identical over 10 bases. Germline V gene lookup returns CDR1 MNHNS and CDR2 SASEGT. The CDR3 runs 17 residues. V shed 2 bases and J 1 base; nucleotides not matched to a gene: 5.

The genes are TRBV7-2 and TRBJ1-6; D is ambiguous. CDR3 length: 15 residues. The germline CDR1 and CDR2 sequences are SGHTA and FQGNSA. V lost 3 bases and J lost 7, with 13 bases in between. The CDR3 loop reads CASSFVGTANSPLHF. CDR3 DNA sequence: TGTGCCAGCAGCTTCGTCGGAACAGCCAATTCACCCCTCCACTTT.

In regard to this clone: This CDR3 fails to terminate in the conserved phenylalanine or tryptophan, so it likely reflects a read error. Because the CDR3's place on the DNA is in doubt, the DNA is left out and the CDR3 is given as listed by TCRdb. The chain is built from TRBV11-2 and TRBJ1-2. The CDR3 numbers 12 amino acids, ends counted. Germline CDR1 and CDR2: SGHAT and FQNNGV. The CDR3 reads CASSMNTDTRTL.

This chain joins TRBV19 and TRBJ1-1; the D gene is possibly TRBD1 (5 bases). V was shortened by 10 bases and J by 0 bases, with 24 bases between the two germline ends. CDR1 is LNHDA and CDR2 is SQIVND in the germline V gene (reference sequence). The CDR3 length is 17 residues. The CDR3 protein is CAIRRVGDGPLNTEAFF. The CDR3 bases are TGTGCCATCCGGAGGGTGGGGGACGGACCCTTGAACACTGAAGCTTTCTTT.

This chain links TRBV19 with TRBJ2-1; possible D gene TRBD1, 5 bases. Trimming pared 3 bases from V and 9 bases from J, leaving 6 bases between. The CDR3 has 11 residues. Looked up from germline, CDR1 is LNHDA and CDR2 is SQIVND (reference sequence). The CDR3 DNA sequence: TGTGCCAGTAGTATGGGGCGTGAGCAGTTCTTC. Encoded protein: CASSMGREQFF.

This chain joins TRBV5-1 and TRBJ2-6; D uncertain. The V gene lost 3 bases and the J gene lost 0 bases, with 7 bases spanning the gap. Germline V gene data show CDR1 as SGHRS and CDR2 as YFSETQ. The CDR3 runs to 15 residues. The CDR3 DNA follows: TGCGCCAGCAGCTACCAACTCTCTGGGGCCAACGTCCTGACTTTC. Translating it yields CASSYQLSGANVLTF. Using reference TRBV5-1 and TRBJ2-6 for the parts outside the CDR3, the full variable domain is KAGVTQTPRYLIKTRGQQVTLSCSPISGHRSVSWYQQTPGQGLQFLFEYFSETQRNKGNFPGRFSGRQFSNSRSEMNVSTLELGDSALYLCASSYQLSGANVLTFGAGSRLTVL.

V gene TRBV11-2 combines with J gene TRBJ1-6; perhaps TRBD1 as D (6 bases). V was trimmed by 5 bases and J by 7 bases, leaving 12 bases between them. Germline CDR1 is SGHAT and CDR2 is FQNNGV. This CDR3 is built from 14 residues. This chain's CDR3 is CASSRDMKNSPLHF. CDR3 nucleotides: TGTGCCAGCAGCCGGGACATGAAGAATTCACCCCTCCACTTT.